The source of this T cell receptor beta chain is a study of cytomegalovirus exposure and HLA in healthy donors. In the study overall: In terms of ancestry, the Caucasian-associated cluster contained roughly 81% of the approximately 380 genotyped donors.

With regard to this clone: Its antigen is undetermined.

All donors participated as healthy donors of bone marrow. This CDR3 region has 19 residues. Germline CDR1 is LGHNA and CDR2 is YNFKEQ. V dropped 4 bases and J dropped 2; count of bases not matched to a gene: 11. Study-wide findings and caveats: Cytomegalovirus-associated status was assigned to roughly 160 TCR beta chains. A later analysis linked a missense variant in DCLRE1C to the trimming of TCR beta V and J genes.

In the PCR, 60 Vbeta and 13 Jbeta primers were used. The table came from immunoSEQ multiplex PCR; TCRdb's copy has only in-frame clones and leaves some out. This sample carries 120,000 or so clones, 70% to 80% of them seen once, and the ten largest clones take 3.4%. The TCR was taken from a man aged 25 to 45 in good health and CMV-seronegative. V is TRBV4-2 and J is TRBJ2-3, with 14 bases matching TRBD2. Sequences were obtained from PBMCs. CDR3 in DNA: TGTGCCAGCAGCCGTACAGGACTAGCGGGGGGAGAAATCACAGATACGCAGTATTTT. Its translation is CASSRTGLAGGEITDTQYF.